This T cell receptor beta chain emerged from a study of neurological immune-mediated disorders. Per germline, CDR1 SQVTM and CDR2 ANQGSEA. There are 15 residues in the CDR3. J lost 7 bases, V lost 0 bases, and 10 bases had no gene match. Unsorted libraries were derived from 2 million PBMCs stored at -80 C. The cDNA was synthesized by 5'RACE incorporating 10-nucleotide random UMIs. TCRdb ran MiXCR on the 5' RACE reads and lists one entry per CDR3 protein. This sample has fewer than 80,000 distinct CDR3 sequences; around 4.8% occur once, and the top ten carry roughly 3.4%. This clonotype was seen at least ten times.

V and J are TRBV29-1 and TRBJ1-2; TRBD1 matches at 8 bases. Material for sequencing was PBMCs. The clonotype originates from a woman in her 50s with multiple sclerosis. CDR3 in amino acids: CSVEEIGRGQAGYTF. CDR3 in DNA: TGCAGCGTTGAAGAGATCGGACGGGGACAGGCTGGCTACACCTTC.